Below are 25 T cell receptor beta chains sequenced from a single sample in a study of human T cells and chemical hapten exposure. TCRdb passed the RACE reads through MiXCR, listing each CDR3 protein once. The table shows tens of thousands of distinct CDR3 sequences, with over 10% occurring only once. Time point of the sample: patch test 3, about 24 weeks after DPC sensitization. As to treatment: therapeutic diphenylcyclopropenone sensitization with weekly scalp DPC. The specimen comprised whole blood, sampled in connection with sensitization to the hapten diphenylcyclopropenone (DPC). The receptor source for this set is a woman aged 45-65 years with alopecia areata. Some clones in this sample may be carry-over from other donors' samples.

As regards this clonotype: This could be a read error, since a much larger clone is one nucleotide away. Lacking the conserved final phenylalanine or tryptophan, this CDR3 likely reflects a read error. Because the CDR3's place on the DNA is in doubt, the DNA is left out and the CDR3 is given as listed by TCRdb. The genes are TRBV21-1 and TRBJ2-7; TRBD1, the D gene given by the table, was not confirmed from the DNA. TRBV21-1 is shown as a pseudogene. 14 amino acids form the CDR3, both terminal residues included. The CDR3 sequence: CASSHSPEGNEQYS.

This clonotype has just a few counts. The genes are TRBV18 and TRBJ2-5; 9 positions agree with TRBD2. The V segment lost 2 bases and the J segment 1 base; nucleotides outside the gene matches: 8. Germline assignment: CDR1 KGHSH and CDR2 LQKENI. The CDR3 covers 17 residues. The CDR3 loop reads CASSPFPSGIFQETQYF. In DNA form, the CDR3 reads TGTGCCAGCTCACCATTTCCTAGCGGGATCTTCCAAGAGACCCAGTACTTC.

The count of this clonotype is one. The chain carries TRBV6-5 and TRBJ2-3; unclear D gene. This CDR3 is built from 14 residues. The V and J ends lost 2 bases and 2 bases respectively, with 8 bases between them. Germline V gene sequence: CDR1 MNHEY, CDR2 SVGAGI. Written as DNA, the CDR3 is TGTGCCAGCAGTTACGATACTGTCACAGATACGCAGTATTTT. This gives the protein CASSYDTVTDTQYF.

This clonotype showed up just a few times. The rearrangement uses TRBV7-9 and TRBJ1-6; weak D call: TRBD1 (6 bases). CDR1 is SEHNR, CDR2 FQNEAQ, per germline (reference sequence). Trimming took off 3 bases at V and 12 bases at J, with 18 bases between the two ends. This CDR3 comprises 15 residues. In nucleotides, the CDR3 is TGTGCCAGCAGCTTCGCGGGACAACTTAGTATACCCCTCCACTTT. Its translation is CASSFAGQLSIPLHF.

This clonotype has a handful of counts. The rearrangement links TRBV3-1 to TRBJ2-5; D gene ambiguous. The V end was cut by 1 base, the J end by 2 bases, with 5 bases between. This CDR3 region has 13 residues. Germline V lookup: CDR1 LGHDT, CDR2 YNNKEL (reference sequence). CDR3 coding DNA: TGTGCCAGCAGCCAAGCCCAGCAAGAGACCCAGTACTTC. Amino acids: CASSQAQQETQYF.

The chain carries TRBV18 and TRBJ1-6, with D possibly TRBD1 on 5 matching bases. CDR3 length: 15 residues. Germline CDR1 and CDR2: KGHSH and LQKENI. Deletions cut 1 base from V and 10 bases from J, with 14 bases between. DNA of the CDR3: TGTGCCAGCTCACCACAGGCAGGGAGGGAATCACCCCTCCACTTT. It is translated as CASSPQAGRESPLHF.

This clonotype was seen repeatedly, ten times or more. The V call is TRBV24-1, the J call TRBJ2-1; no clear D. Between the trimmed V and J ends, which lost 5 bases and 4 bases, there was a span of 14 bases. There are 15 residues in the CDR3. CDR1 and CDR2 (germline): KGHDR, SFDVKD. DNA of the CDR3: TGTGCCACCAGTGGGATGGAGAGAGAATACAATGAGCAGTTCTTC. This gives the protein CATSGMEREYNEQFF.

The J gene is TRBJ2-5, the V gene TRBV20-1; D is ambiguous. The V gene lost 3 bases and the J gene lost 4 bases, with 6 bases spanning the gap. The CDR3 length is 11 residues. CDR1 and CDR2 from the germline V gene are DFQATT and SNEGSKA (reference sequence). The CDR3 is CSARGGETQYF. The CDR3 bases are TGCAGTGCTAGGGGCGGAGAGACCCAGTACTTC.

This chain uses TRBV6-6 with TRBJ1-1; D gene unclear. The CDR3 length is 12 residues. Germline CDR1 is MNHNY and CDR2 is SVGAGI (reference sequence). Deletions cut 6 bases from V and 6 bases from J, with 11 bases between. The CDR3 reads CASSAPRAEAFF. CDR3 DNA sequence: TGTGCCAGCAGCGCCCCGAGGGCTGAAGCTTTCTTT.

This chain connects TRBV24-1 to TRBJ2-3, with TRBD2 identical over 11 bases. The CDR3 covers 18 residues. The trim removed 5 bases at V and 3 bases at J, leaving 12 bases unmatched. Germline assignment: CDR1 KGHDR and CDR2 SFDVKD. CDR3 amino acids: CATSAVGLLAGETDTQYF. In DNA, the CDR3 is TGTGCCACCAGTGCCGTAGGCCTACTAGCGGGAGAGACAGATACGCAGTATTTT.

This clonotype has a handful of counts. V is TRBV18 and J is TRBJ2-5; D call uncertain. Germline CDR1 and CDR2: KGHSH and LQKENI. This CDR3 is built from 13 residues. The V end lost 4 bases, the J end lost 4 bases, and 10 bases lay between the germline ends. The CDR3 nucleotides read TGTGCCAGCTCACGGCGGAGAGGAGAGACCCAGTACTTC. Translating it yields CASSRRRGETQYF.

The CDR3 sequence: CASSATKLTGSRGDNEQFF. The CDR3 DNA is TGTGCCAGCAGTGCGACGAAGTTAACCGGGTCCCGGGGTGACAATGAGCAGTTCTTC. This chain uses TRBV25-1 with TRBJ2-1, with D perhaps TRBD2 (5 bases). CDR3 length: 19 residues. V dropped 4 bases and J dropped 5 bases, with 27 bases sitting between them. Germline CDR1 reads MGHDK; CDR2 reads SYGVNS.

This clonotype was found many times. The CDR3 region is CSAPTGNSNQPQHF. CDR3 in DNA: TGCAGTGCCCCGACAGGGAATAGCAATCAGCCCCAGCATTTT. This rearrangement joins TRBV20-1 to TRBJ1-5, with 7 bases fitting TRBD1. CDR3 length equals 14 residues. V shed 6 bases and J 0 bases; nucleotides not matched to a gene: 5. CDR1 and CDR2 (germline): DFQATT, SNEGSKA (reference sequence).

This clonotype has a count of ten or more. For the CDR3, the DNA is TGCAGTGCTCAGAGCAATGCTGGAAACATTCAGTACTTC. Translation gives CSAQSNAGNIQYF. J is TRBJ2-4 and V is TRBV20-1, with D unresolved. Germline CDR1 reads DFQATT; CDR2 reads SNEGSKA (reference sequence). CDR3 length equals 13 residues. V lost 5 bases, J lost 6 bases, and 14 bases lay in between.

This sequence joins TRBV25-1 and TRBJ1-4, with unresolved D. The CDR3 length is 12 residues. The germline V gene has CDR1 MGHDK and CDR2 SYGVNS. V shed 8 bases and J shed 7 bases, with 11 bases lying between them. This CDR3 reads CASSGGGEKLFF. The DNA for the CDR3 is TGTGCCAGCTCAGGTGGAGGTGAAAAACTGTTTTTT. The full variable domain, with the rest looked up from reference TRBV25-1 and TRBJ1-4, is EADIYQTPRYLVIGTGKKITLECSQTMGHDKMYWYQQDPGMELHLIHYSYGVNSTEKGDLSSESTVSRIRTEHFPLTLESARPSHTSQYLCASSGGGEKLFFGSGTQLSVL.

This clonotype was found a few times. V and J are TRBV29-1 and TRBJ2-7; no definite D call. The germline V gene has CDR1 SQVTM and CDR2 ANQGSEA. The CDR3 spans 12 residues. V was pared by 4 bases and J by 3 bases, with 10 bases between. This CDR3 reads CSVGTSGYEQYF. CDR3 DNA sequence: TGCAGCGTTGGGACGTCGGGCTACGAGCAGTACTTC.

This clonotype was picked up a small number of times. The J gene is TRBJ1-1, the V gene TRBV28; D is ambiguous. Germline CDR1 reads MDHEN; CDR2 reads SYDVKM. V gave up 4 bases and J gave up 9 bases, with 12 bases separating them. The CDR3 spans 12 residues. CDR3: CASSSPSRKAFF. CDR3 bases: TGTGCCAGCAGTTCGCCCTCCAGGAAAGCTTTCTTT.

This clonotype was recorded many times. The chain carries TRBV24-1 and TRBJ2-2; D gene unclear. CDR3 length equals 14 residues. Per germline, CDR1 KGHDR and CDR2 SFDVKD. Trimming shortened V by 4 bases and J by 1 base, and 6 bases separated the two germline ends. This CDR3 reads CATSDRLNTGELFF. The CDR3, as DNA: TGTGCCACCAGTGACCGACTGAACACCGGGGAGCTGTTTTTT.

There are many counts of this clonotype. This chain joins TRBV5-1 and TRBJ2-1, with a possible D match to TRBD1 (6 bases). Per germline, CDR1 SGHRS and CDR2 YFSETQ. The germline V and J ends were trimmed by 3 bases and 1 base, with 11 bases remaining between them. The CDR3 totals 15 residues. The CDR3 spells CASSWQGSSYNEQFF. The CDR3 DNA is TGCGCCAGCAGCTGGCAGGGGTCGTCCTACAATGAGCAGTTCTTC.

This clonotype was seen many times. The chain couples TRBV24-1 to TRBJ2-1; 10 bases map to TRBD1. CDR1 and CDR2 from the germline V gene are KGHDR and SFDVKD. CDR3 length: 16 residues. V dropped 5 bases and J dropped 9; count of bases not matched to a gene: 12. CDR3 region: CATSGDGTGAQGEQFF. The CDR3 bases are TGTGCCACCAGTGGAGACGGGACAGGGGCCCAGGGTGAGCAGTTCTTC.

This clonotype was counted only a few times. Its ends do not fully match the called genes, so a read error is possible. The chain links TRBV7-7 to TRBJ2-1, with D possibly TRBD2 on 6 matching bases. Germline CDR1 reads SSHAT; CDR2 reads FNYEAQ (reference sequence). The CDR3 totals 12 residues. CDR3 in amino acids: CASSSGDNEQFF. The CDR3 DNA sequence: TGTGCTAGCAGCTCGGGAGACAATGAGCAGTTCTTC.

The sample holds many counts of this clonotype. The chain recombines TRBV6-5 with TRBJ2-7; 8 bases map to TRBD1. Germline CDR1 reads MNHEY; CDR2 reads SVGAGI. The CDR3 is 14 amino acids. The trim removed 4 bases at V and 3 bases at J, leaving 5 bases unmatched. CDR3 sequence: CASSSPRGLYEQYF. CDR3 DNA sequence: TGTGCCAGCAGTTCCCCCAGGGGGCTCTACGAGCAGTACTTC.

V gene TRBV20-1 combines with J gene TRBJ2-5; TRBD2 agrees at 10 bases. Germline CDR1 DFQATT, CDR2 SNEGSKA (reference sequence). CDR3 length equals 14 residues. The V gene end was trimmed by 5 bases and the J gene end by 7 bases; junction bases not matched to a gene: 10. CDR3: CSASRAGGRATQYF. CDR3 coding DNA: TGCAGTGCTTCGCGAGCGGGAGGGCGGGCGACCCAGTACTTC.

This rearrangement joins TRBV29-1 to TRBJ1-1; 7 positions match TRBD1. There are 12 residues in the CDR3. The V and J ends lost 6 bases and 6 bases, in that order; junction bases with no gene match: 7. The germline V gene encodes CDR1 SQVTM and CDR2 ANQGSEA. CDR3 bases: TGCAGCGTCCTGGACAGGATAGCTGAAGCTTTCTTT. It translates to CSVLDRIAEAFF.

V and J are TRBV29-1 and TRBJ2-1, with a possible D match to TRBD1 (5 bases). With 1 base removed from V and 9 bases from J, the gap between germline ends came to 16 bases. The length of the CDR3 is 14 residues. Germline assignment: CDR1 SQVTM and CDR2 ANQGSEA. Written as DNA, the CDR3 is TGCAGCGTTGAAGTCTGGGGCAGGGTGTCTGAGCAGTTCTTC. Residues: CSVEVWGRVSEQFF.